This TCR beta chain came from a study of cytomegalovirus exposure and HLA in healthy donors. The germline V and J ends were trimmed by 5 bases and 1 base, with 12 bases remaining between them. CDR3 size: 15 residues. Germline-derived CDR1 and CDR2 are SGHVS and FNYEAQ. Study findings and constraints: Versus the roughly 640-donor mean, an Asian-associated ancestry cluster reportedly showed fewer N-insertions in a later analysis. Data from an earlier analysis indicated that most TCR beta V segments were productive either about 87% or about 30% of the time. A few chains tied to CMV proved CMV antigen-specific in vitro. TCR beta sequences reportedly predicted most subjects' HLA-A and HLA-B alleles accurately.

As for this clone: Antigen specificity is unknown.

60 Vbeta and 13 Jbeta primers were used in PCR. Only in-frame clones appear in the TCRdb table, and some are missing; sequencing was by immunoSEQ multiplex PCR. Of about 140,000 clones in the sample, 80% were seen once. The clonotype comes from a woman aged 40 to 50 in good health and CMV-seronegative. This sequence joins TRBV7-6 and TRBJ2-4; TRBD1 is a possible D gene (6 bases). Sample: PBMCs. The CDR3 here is CASSPQGYAKNIQYF. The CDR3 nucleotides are TGTGCCAGCAGCCCACAGGGTTATGCCAAAAACATTCAGTACTTC.